Shown below are 32 T cell receptor beta chains from a single sample sequenced in a study of CD8 T cells in ankylosing spondylitis. TCRdb ran MiXCR on the 5' RACE reads and lists one entry per CDR3 protein. The table shows some 150,000 distinct CDR3 sequences, with about an eighth occurring only once. The material sequenced was blood, either unsorted or a sorted T cell fraction (not recorded which). The receptors stem from a female donor with ankylosing spondylitis or in good health (not recorded which).

This clonotype has a count of ten or more. The chain carries TRBV10-1 and TRBJ2-2, with TRBD2 matching over 9 bases. Germline loops: CDR1 WNHNN, CDR2 SYGVQD (reference sequence). The ends lost 4 bases at V and 4 bases at J; junction bases unmatched: 4. This CDR3 has 15 amino acids. The CDR3 DNA reads TGCGCCAGCAGTGTCCTAGCGGGATTCACCGGGGAGCTGTTTTTT. Protein sequence: CASSVLAGFTGELFF.

This clonotype was found many times. The V gene is TRBV20-1, the J gene TRBJ2-7; 8 positions match TRBD2. This CDR3 spans 16 amino acids. The V gene's germline CDR1 is DFQATT and CDR2 SNEGSKA (reference sequence). The V and J ends lost 0 bases and 3 bases, in that order; junction bases with no gene match: 10. This CDR3 reads CSARDPSSGRDYEQYF. In DNA, the CDR3 is TGCAGTGCTAGAGATCCCAGCAGCGGGAGAGACTACGAGCAGTACTTC.

This clonotype was observed many times. The V gene is TRBV7-7, the J gene TRBJ2-7, with a tentative D call TRBD1 (6 bases). V lost 2 bases to trimming and J lost 6 bases, with 17 bases between them. Germline V gene sequence: CDR1 SSHAT, CDR2 FNYEAQ (reference sequence). CDR3 length: 15 amino acids. The CDR3 here is CASSLTVTGSSEQYF. Here the CDR3 DNA reads TGTGCCAGCAGCTTAACTGTTACAGGGTCATCCGAGCAGTACTTC.

This clonotype has ten or more counts. The V call is TRBV29-1, the J call TRBJ1-3; D possibly corresponds to TRBD1 (6 bases). Trimming cost V 2 bases and J 0 bases, with 14 bases left between them. This CDR3 region has 16 residues. Germline values: CDR1 SQVTM, CDR2 ANQGSEA. CDR3 bases: TGCAGCGTTGAACGACAGGCGATCCTCTCTGGAAACACCATATATTTT. Protein sequence: CSVERQAILSGNTIYF.

This clonotype was picked up many times. The chain couples TRBV29-1 to TRBJ2-4; D tentatively reads TRBD1 or TRBD2 (5 bases each). CDR1 is SQVTM and CDR2 is ANQGSEA in the germline V gene. The CDR3 runs 12 residues. V was trimmed by 3 bases and J by 7 bases, leaving 10 bases between them. CDR3 nucleotides: TGCAGCGTTGACGGGGCGCGGAACATTCAGTACTTC. This translates into CSVDGARNIQYF.

This clonotype was observed a handful of times. The rearrangement joins TRBV6-4 to TRBJ1-1; no firm D call. The CDR3 extends over 11 amino acids. V was clipped by 6 bases and J by 7 bases, with 9 bases between them. Germline V gives CDR1 MRHNA, CDR2 SNTAGT. CDR3 nucleotides: TGTGCCAGCAGGGAGAATGGTGAAGCTTTCTTT. It is translated as CASRENGEAFF.

This clonotype was seen repeatedly, ten times or more. This chain links TRBV12-3 or TRBV12-4 with TRBJ2-1; D not resolved. This CDR3 region has 12 residues. The V end lost 4 bases, the J end lost 9 bases, and 10 bases lay between the germline ends. CDR3 DNA sequence: TGTGCCAGCAGTTCACAAGCTCGTGAGCAGTTCTTC. It encodes CASSSQAREQFF.

This clonotype was seen ten or more times. The J gene is TRBJ1-4, the V gene TRBV7-2; unclear D gene. Trimming took off 5 bases at V and 0 bases at J, with 7 bases between the two ends. The V gene's germline CDR1 is SGHTA and CDR2 FQGNSA. CDR3 length equals 14 residues. This CDR3 is CASSLHATNEKLFF. CDR3 bases: TGTGCCAGCAGCCTCCATGCAACTAATGAAAAACTGTTTTTT.

Many counts were recorded for this clonotype. The chain combines TRBV6-1 with TRBJ2-2; TRBD2 matches at 9 bases. This CDR3 has 14 amino acids. V shed 10 bases, J shed 6 bases, and the junction held 9 bases outside the gene matches. CDR1 MNHNS and CDR2 SASEGT come from the germline V gene. CDR3 amino acids: CATRGGGAPGELFF. Here the CDR3 DNA reads TGTGCCACAAGAGGCGGGGGGGCCCCCGGGGAGCTGTTTTTT.

The gene calls are TRBV5-1 and TRBJ2-7, with TRBD1 matching 10 bases. Germline values: CDR1 SGHRS, CDR2 YFSETQ. V trimming: 4 bases; J trimming: 5 bases; junction bases outside the gene matches: 9. This CDR3 has 15 residues. The CDR3: CASSPPTGGMDEQYF. The CDR3 region has the DNA TGCGCCAGCAGCCCCCCGACAGGGGGCATGGACGAGCAGTACTTC.

This clonotype appeared many times. The chain employs TRBV5-4 and TRBJ1-5; a weak D match, TRBD1 (5 bases). Germline V gene sequence: CDR1 SGHNT, CDR2 YYREEE (reference sequence). The CDR3 runs 13 residues. V was pared by 4 bases and J by 5 bases, with 10 bases between. CDR3 loop: CASSQGTDQPQHF. CDR3 sequence (DNA): TGTGCCAGCAGCCAGGGTACTGATCAGCCCCAGCATTTT.

At least ten counts were recorded for this clonotype. The V call is TRBV7-8, the J call TRBJ2-2, with D unclear. The V and J ends lost 4 bases and 2 bases respectively, with 11 bases between them. CDR3 length: 15 amino acids. In germline, CDR1 is SGHVS, CDR2 FQNEAQ. The CDR3 loop reads CASSWAAPNTGELFF. CDR3 sequence (DNA): TGTGCCAGCAGCTGGGCAGCTCCAAACACCGGGGAGCTGTTTTTT.

A note on this clonotype: This may stem from a read error, because a much larger clone lies one nucleotide away. V gene TRBV7-9 combines with J gene TRBJ2-7; D is unclear. CDR1 is SEHNR and CDR2 is FQNEAQ in the germline V gene (reference sequence). This CDR3 has 15 amino acids. The CDR3 DNA follows: TGTGCCAACAGCCCCCGTGACGGGTACTCATACGAGCAGTACTTC. It specifies CANSPRDGYSYEQYF.

This clonotype was seen many times. Here the CDR3 DNA reads TGTGCCAGCAGCGCAGATGGGGGGCGTAGCACAGATACGCAGTATTTT. Protein: CASSADGGRSTDTQYF. This chain joins TRBV9 and TRBJ2-3; D might be TRBD1 or TRBD2, each matching 6 bases. The CDR3 runs to 16 residues. Germline CDR1 is SGDLS and CDR2 is YYNGEE. The ends were cut back, 3 bases at V and 0 bases at J, with 14 bases in the middle.

This clonotype was recorded many times. The chain employs TRBV5-1 and TRBJ2-6, with 8 bases aligning to TRBD1. CDR3 length: 16 amino acids. CDR1 is SGHRS and CDR2 is YFSETQ in the germline V gene. V was clipped by 4 bases and J by 0 bases; unmatched bases: 3. CDR3 sequence: CASSPTGGSGANVLTF. CDR3 bases: TGCGCCAGCAGCCCAACAGGGGGCTCTGGGGCCAACGTCCTGACTTTC.

Many counts were recorded for this clonotype. This chain uses TRBV27 with TRBJ2-7; 10 bases line up with TRBD1. Looked up from germline, CDR1 is MNHEY and CDR2 is SMNVEV (reference sequence). CDR3 size: 16 residues. Trimming removed 5 bases from V and 0 bases from J; junction bases left unmatched: 7. This CDR3 reads CASSPGQGFRSYEQYF. The CDR3 bases are TGTGCCAGCAGTCCGGGACAGGGGTTCCGCTCCTACGAGCAGTACTTC.

This clonotype was seen at least ten times. The rearrangement joins TRBV5-1 to TRBJ2-7; the match to TRBD2 covers 10 bases. The CDR3 totals 14 residues. The germline V gene has CDR1 SGHRS and CDR2 YFSETQ. J lost 0 bases, V lost 8 bases, and 5 bases had no gene match. CDR3 nucleotide sequence: TGCGCCAGTAGGACTAGCGGTAGCTCCTACGAGCAGTACTTC. Translated: CASRTSGSSYEQYF.

There are many counts of this clonotype. The chain carries TRBV7-2 and TRBJ2-3; 9 bases are a match to TRBD2. The ends lost 4 bases at V and 3 bases at J; junction bases unmatched: 8. The germline V gene encodes CDR1 SGHTA and CDR2 FQGNSA. CDR3 length: 16 amino acids. The CDR3 DNA follows: TGTGCCAGCAGCTCACAAGCGGGGGGCCGGACAGATACGCAGTATTTT. Encoded protein: CASSSQAGGRTDTQYF.

Ten or more counts support this clonotype. The V and J genes are TRBV5-1 and TRBJ2-7; no clear D gene. V lost 5 bases and J 1 base, leaving 10 bases between the germline ends. There are 13 residues in the CDR3. CDR1 and CDR2 from the germline V gene are SGHRS and YFSETQ. CDR3 bases: TGCGCCAGCAGGAGAGACGGTTCCTACGAGCAGTACTTC. Amino acids: CASRRDGSYEQYF.

This clonotype occurred many times. V and J are TRBV29-1 and TRBJ2-3; D is undetermined. Per the germline V gene, CDR1 is SQVTM and CDR2 is ANQGSEA. The CDR3 is made up of 13 amino acids. V lost 4 bases and J 0 bases, leaving 8 bases between the germline ends. Written as DNA, the CDR3 is TGCAGCGTTGGCGGACCCAGCACAGATACGCAGTATTTT. Encoded protein: CSVGGPSTDTQYF.

This clonotype occurred many times. The rearrangement joins TRBV5-1 to TRBJ2-3; the match to TRBD2 covers 7 bases. The length of the CDR3 is 16 residues. J gave up 3 bases and V 6 bases, and 13 bases lay outside the gene matches. Germline V CDR1 and CDR2: SGHRS, YFSETQ. CDR3: CASTPLGGEGTDTQYF. The CDR3 DNA follows: TGCGCCAGCACCCCCCTGGGGGGGGAAGGAACAGATACGCAGTATTTT.

This clonotype was seen repeatedly, ten times or more. The genes are TRBV5-1 and TRBJ2-1; 9 bases match TRBD2. Unmatched junction bases numbered 10, after V lost 4 bases and J lost 5 bases. The CDR3 runs 16 residues. The germline CDR1 and CDR2 sequences are SGHRS and YFSETQ. The CDR3 loop reads CASSPPLAGTNNEQFF. The CDR3 DNA sequence: TGCGCCAGCAGCCCACCTCTAGCGGGGACGAACAATGAGCAGTTCTTC.

This clonotype was counted many times. The genes are TRBV29-1 and TRBJ2-7, with a tentative D call TRBD1 (6 bases). This CDR3 has 13 residues. Germline V gene lookup returns CDR1 SQVTM and CDR2 ANQGSEA. The ends were cut back, 0 bases at V and 3 bases at J, with 9 bases in the middle. CDR3 residues: CSVEETGNYEQYF. The CDR3 DNA is TGCAGCGTTGAAGAGACAGGAAACTACGAGCAGTACTTC.

This sequence joins TRBV27 and TRBJ2-7; D is possibly TRBD1 (6 bases). This CDR3 spans 16 amino acids. Trimming took 8 bases from V and 2 from J, leaving 22 bases between them. Germline V CDR1 and CDR2: MNHEY, SMNVEV (reference sequence). CDR3 in amino acids: CASQKSRAGQTYEQYF. The CDR3 DNA sequence: TGTGCCAGCCAAAAAAGTAGGGCAGGACAGACCTACGAGCAGTACTTC.

This clonotype has at least ten counts. This chain links TRBV6-5 with TRBJ1-1; D might be TRBD1 (5 bases). The germline V and J ends were trimmed by 6 bases and 13 bases, with 18 bases remaining between them. Germline-derived CDR1 and CDR2 are MNHEY and SVGAGI. The CDR3 covers 12 residues. CDR3 DNA sequence: TGTGCCAGCAGCAACACCAGGACGAGGGGTTTCTTT. Protein: CASSNTRTRGFF.

This clonotype was recorded many times. The chain combines TRBV5-1 with TRBJ1-2; the D gene is possibly TRBD1 (6 bases). V was pared by 3 bases and J by 0 bases, with 9 bases between. Germline V CDR1 and CDR2: SGHRS, YFSETQ. The CDR3 contains 14 residues. The CDR3 nucleotides are TGCGCCAGCAGCTGGAGGACAGCTAACTATGGCTACACCTTC. It codes for CASSWRTANYGYTF. Supplemented by reference TRBV5-1 and TRBJ1-2, the full variable domain reads KAGVTQTPRYLIKTRGQQVTLSCSPISGHRSVSWYQQTPGQGLQFLFEYFSETQRNKGNFPGRFSGRQFSNSRSEMNVSTLELGDSALYLCASSWRTANYGYTFGSGTRLTVV.

In its sample, this clonotype was seen many times. The chain combines TRBV29-1 with TRBJ2-2, with a weak D call TRBD1 (5 bases). Trimming shortened V by 5 bases and J by 1 base, and 8 bases separated the two germline ends. This CDR3 has 13 amino acids. The germline CDR1 and CDR2 sequences are SQVTM and ANQGSEA. The CDR3 coding sequence is TGCAGCGTTCGGCAGGGGAACACCGGGGAGCTGTTTTTT. This encodes CSVRQGNTGELFF.

The chain uses TRBV2 and TRBJ2-5; D is uncertain. CDR1 and CDR2 from the germline V gene are SNHLY and FYNNEI. V gave up 9 bases and J gave up 1 base, with 12 bases separating them. The CDR3 runs to 13 residues. CDR3 in amino acids: CARYQILQETQYF. Here the CDR3 DNA reads TGTGCCAGGTATCAGATTCTCCAAGAGACCCAGTACTTC. The variable domain in full, with the rest retrieved from reference TRBV2 and TRBJ2-5, is EPEVTQTPSHQVTQMGQEVILRCVPISNHLYFYWYRQILGQKVEFLVSFYNNEISEKSEIFDDQFSVERPDGSNFTLKIRSTKLEDSAMYFCARYQILQETQYFGPGTRLLVL.

This clonotype was counted ten times or more. V usage is TRBV12-3 or TRBV12-4 and J usage is TRBJ1-4, with D hard to call. The length of the CDR3 is 15 residues. Trimming took 2 bases from V and 5 from J, leaving 12 bases between them. DNA for the CDR3: TGTGCCAGCAGTTTATGGGGATTGGGGAATGAAAAACTGTTTTTT. It yields the protein CASSLWGLGNEKLFF.

This clonotype showed up many times. This chain links TRBV7-9 with TRBJ1-1; no firm D call. The CDR3 spans 12 residues. Trimming stripped 6 bases from V and 3 bases from J, with 8 bases between. Germline loops: CDR1 SEHNR, CDR2 FQNEAQ (reference sequence). CDR3 DNA sequence: TGTGCCAGCAGGAATAGGGACACTGAAGCTTTCTTT. The encoded protein is CASRNRDTEAFF.

Many counts were recorded for this clonotype. The gene calls are TRBV6-1 and TRBJ2-3, with D perhaps TRBD1 (6 bases). Trimming removed 6 bases from V and 5 bases from J, with 15 bases in between. The CDR3 contains 14 residues. Germline V gene lookup returns CDR1 MNHNS and CDR2 SASEGT. The chain's CDR3 is CASRPRGAGDTQYF. In DNA form, the CDR3 reads TGTGCCAGCAGGCCCAGGGGCGCGGGAGATACGCAGTATTTT.

This clonotype has a single count. Since a much larger clone is just one base distant, this may be a read error. J is TRBJ2-5 and V is TRBV2, with no clear D. CDR3 length: 12 amino acids. Germline CDR1 is SNHLY and CDR2 is FYNNEI. CDR3 nucleotides: TGTGCCAACAGTGAAGCGTGGGAGACCCAGTACTTC. Its protein product is CANSEAWETQYF.